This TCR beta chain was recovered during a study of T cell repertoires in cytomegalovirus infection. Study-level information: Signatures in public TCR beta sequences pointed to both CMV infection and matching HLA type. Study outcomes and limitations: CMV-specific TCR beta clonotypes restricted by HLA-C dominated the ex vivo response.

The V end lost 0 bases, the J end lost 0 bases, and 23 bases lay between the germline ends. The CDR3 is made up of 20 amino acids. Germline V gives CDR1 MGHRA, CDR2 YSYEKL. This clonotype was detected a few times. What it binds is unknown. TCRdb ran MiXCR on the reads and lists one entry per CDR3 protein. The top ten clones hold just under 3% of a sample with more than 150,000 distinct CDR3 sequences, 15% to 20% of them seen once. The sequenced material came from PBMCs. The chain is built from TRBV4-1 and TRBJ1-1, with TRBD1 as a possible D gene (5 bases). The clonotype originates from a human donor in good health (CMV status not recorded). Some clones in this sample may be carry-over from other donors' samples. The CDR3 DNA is TGCGCCAGCAGCCAAGAAAGTCCCCCCATTCCGGGACCGCTGAACACTGAAGCTTTCTTT. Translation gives CASSQESPPIPGPLNTEAFF.